Listed here are 17 T cell receptor beta chains from one sample, sequenced in a study of CD8+ T cells in alopecia areata. RNA extraction and reverse transcription yielded cDNA as sequencing template. Using immunoSEQ multiplex PCR, the repertoire was profiled, and TCRdb retains in-frame clones only, with some absent. The data show about 200,000 clones, roughly three fifths seen once. As for treatment: oral pan-JAK inhibitor, 5-10 mg twice daily. This specimen consisted of CD4+ T cells sorted from blood, obtained at week 4, from a patient treated with tofacitinib. These TCRs come from a human donor with alopecia areata.

This clone was picked up one time. The chain combines TRBV30 with TRBJ1-1, with D possibly matching TRBD1 (5 bases). The germline V gene encodes CDR1 GTSNPN and CDR2 SVGIG (reference sequence). Trimming removed 8 bases at V and 7 bases at J, with 17 bases between. There are 12 residues in the CDR3. The CDR3 sequence: CALGGNRGEAFF. The CDR3 DNA reads TGTGCCCTGGGAGGGAATAGGGGTGAAGCTTTCTTT.

Note on this clone: The same CDR3 is also encoded by other DNA sequences in this sample. CDR3 residues: CAWSVRETQYF. CDR3 in DNA: TGTGCCTGGAGTGTACGCGAGACCCAGTACTTC. The chain is built from TRBV30 and TRBJ2-5, with D unresolved. The CDR3 totals 11 residues. Deletions cut 0 bases from V and 5 bases from J, with 4 bases between. Germline V gives CDR1 GTSNPN, CDR2 SVGIG (reference sequence).

For the CDR3, the DNA is TGTGCCAGCAGCTTGGACGGGACCAAAGGCTACACCTTC. Protein: CASSLDGTKGYTF. The rearrangement links TRBV5-4 to TRBJ1-2, with D tentatively TRBD1 (5 bases). Trimming cost V 0 bases and J 8 bases, with 11 bases left between them. In germline, CDR1 is SGHNT, CDR2 YYREEE (reference sequence). The CDR3 is 13 residues long.

The chain employs TRBV4-1 and TRBJ1-3; tentatively, D is TRBD1 (6 bases). The germline V gene encodes CDR1 MGHRA and CDR2 YSYEKL. The CDR3 spans 18 residues. Between the trimmed V and J ends, which lost 4 bases and 1 base, there was a span of 20 bases. The CDR3 region is CASSPRNYRETSGNTIYF. Here the CDR3 DNA reads TGCGCCAGCAGCCCTCGGAACTACAGGGAAACATCTGGAAACACCATATATTTT.

The CDR3: CASSPVQGRQSQHF. CDR3 DNA: TGTGCCAGCTCACCGGTGCAGGGCCGTCAATCCCAGCATTTT. The chain has TRBV18 and TRBJ1-5, with a weak D call TRBD1 (5 bases). This CDR3 contains 14 residues. The V gene's germline CDR1 is KGHSH and CDR2 LQKENI. Deletions cut 3 bases from V and 11 bases from J, with 17 bases between.

J is TRBJ2-7 and V is TRBV27, with 10 positions matching TRBD2. Germline trimming cut 8 bases from V and 5 bases from J; bases unmatched to any gene: 6. The V gene's germline CDR1 is MNHEY and CDR2 SMNVEV (reference sequence). The CDR3 spans 13 residues. The CDR3 coding sequence is TGTGCCAGCCATAGCGGGGGGTCCCACGAGCAGTACTTC. Its protein is CASHSGGSHEQYF.

This chain links TRBV29-1 with TRBJ1-2; no clear D. Trimming took 7 bases from V and 4 from J, leaving 19 bases between them. The V gene's germline CDR1 is SQVTM and CDR2 ANQGSEA. CDR3 length equals 14 residues. CDR3 residues: CSAAQSSGVYGYTF. The CDR3 region has the DNA TGCAGCGCCGCCCAATCGTCGGGCGTCTATGGCTACACCTTC.

This chain uses TRBV29-1 with TRBJ2-3; TRBD1 might be the D (5 bases). V was pared by 1 base and J by 5 bases, with 13 bases between. Germline V gives CDR1 SQVTM, CDR2 ANQGSEA. The CDR3 consists of 14 residues. The CDR3 is CSVEVTGAGDTQYF. In DNA form, the CDR3 reads TGCAGCGTTGAAGTCACAGGTGCAGGAGATACGCAGTATTTT.

This chain links TRBV28 with TRBJ2-1, with 11 nucleotides matching TRBD2. With V trimmed by 5 bases and J by 4 bases, 7 bases remained unmatched. The CDR3 extends over 16 amino acids. From germline, CDR1 is MDHEN and CDR2 SYDVKM. CDR3 coding DNA: TGTGCCAGCAGTCCCTCCTCTAGCGGGGGGTACAATGAGCAGTTCTTC. Its protein is CASSPSSSGGYNEQFF.

V and J are TRBV30 and TRBJ1-3; D gene ambiguous. This CDR3 is 13 amino acids long. Trimming stripped 0 bases from V and 4 bases from J, with 7 bases between. CDR1 and CDR2 (germline): GTSNPN, SVGIG (reference sequence). The CDR3: CAWSVGNGNTIYF. The CDR3 nucleotides read TGTGCCTGGAGTGTAGGGAACGGAAACACCATATATTTT.

This sequence joins TRBV5-1 and TRBJ1-1, with D maybe TRBD1 (5 bases). There are 15 residues in the CDR3. Trimming took 5 bases from V and 1 from J, leaving 15 bases between them. The germline V gene has CDR1 SGHRS and CDR2 YFSETQ. The CDR3: CASRDPGRRNTEAFF. The CDR3 nucleotides are TGCGCCAGCAGGGACCCGGGACGGAGGAACACTGAAGCTTTCTTT.

This clone was seen only once. The chain carries TRBV25-1 and TRBJ1-4; 7 bases line up with TRBD1. The germline CDR1 and CDR2 sequences are MGHDK and SYGVNS. This CDR3 contains 16 residues. The trim removed 0 bases at V and 8 bases at J, leaving 9 bases unmatched. The CDR3 sequence: CASSEYGRQGGEKLFF. The CDR3 region has the DNA TGTGCCAGCAGTGAATATGGGAGACAGGGTGGGGAAAAACTGTTTTTT.

The V call is TRBV9, the J call TRBJ2-7; D gene unclear. With 4 bases removed from V and 3 bases from J, the gap between germline ends came to 14 bases. The CDR3 contains 14 residues. CDR1 and CDR2 (germline): SGDLS, YYNGEE. In nucleotides, the CDR3 is TGTGCCAGCAGCATCCACGCGGACGGCTACGAGCAGTACTTC. Protein product: CASSIHADGYEQYF.

This clone was seen a few times. V gene TRBV11-1 combines with J gene TRBJ2-1; the match to TRBD1 covers 12 bases. CDR1 SGHAT and CDR2 FQDESV come from the germline V gene (reference sequence). V lost 5 bases, J lost 8 bases, and 7 bases stayed unmatched. This CDR3 contains 15 residues. The CDR3 loop reads CASSSRDRGRYEQFF. The CDR3 DNA is TGTGCCAGCAGCAGCCGGGACAGGGGGCGGTATGAGCAGTTCTTC.

The V and J genes are TRBV30 and TRBJ1-5, with D hard to call. Germline loops: CDR1 GTSNPN, CDR2 SVGIG (reference sequence). This CDR3 region has 12 residues. V lost 2 bases to trimming and J lost 9 bases, with 11 bases between them. The CDR3 region has the DNA TGTGCCTGGAGTCCGAGACGGGCGCCCCAGCATTTT. It yields the protein CAWSPRRAPQHF.

The chain recombines TRBV18 with TRBJ2-7; 12 nucleotides agree with TRBD2. This CDR3 is built from 15 residues. V was pared by 3 bases and J by 6 bases, with 6 bases of the junction left unmatched. Germline-derived CDR1 and CDR2 are KGHSH and LQKENI. Here the CDR3 DNA reads TGTGCCAGCTCACCTTCTAGCGGGGGGGGACCCGAGCAGTACTTC. Translation: CASSPSSGGGPEQYF.

The sample holds many counts of this clone. CDR3 region: CASARGLTNQPQHF. CDR3 nucleotides: TGTGCCAGTGCCCGTGGGCTGACCAATCAGCCCCAGCATTTT. The chain carries TRBV19 and TRBJ1-5; D gene unclear. The CDR3 runs to 14 residues. The V gene's germline CDR1 is LNHDA and CDR2 SQIVND (reference sequence). The V and J ends lost 8 bases and 3 bases respectively, with 14 bases between them.